The 12 T cell receptor beta chains listed next were all sequenced from one sample in a study of blood T cell repertoires in COVID-19. Here immunoSEQ multiplex PCR was the method, and the copy in TCRdb shows in-frame clones only, minus some. The sample lists 150,000 to 200,000 clones, 60% to 85% occurring once. What was sequenced was peripheral blood. These TCRs come from a man aged 60 to 69 with acute or convalescent COVID-19.

V usage is TRBV4-1 and J usage is TRBJ1-5; 7 bases are shared with TRBD1. CDR1 is MGHRA and CDR2 is YSYEKL in the germline V gene. The CDR3 consists of 15 residues. The trim removed 4 bases at V and 5 bases at J, leaving 8 bases unmatched. The CDR3 DNA is TGCGCCAGCAGCCCCTCCTACAGGGGAGATCAGCCCCAGCATTTT. Encoded protein: CASSPSYRGDQPQHF.

The rearrangement uses TRBV28 and TRBJ1-1; the D is unclear. CDR3 size: 14 residues. The V gene lost 4 bases and the J gene lost 4 bases, with 13 bases spanning the gap. In germline, CDR1 is MDHEN, CDR2 SYDVKM. CDR3 residues: CASSYGGRGTEAFF. The CDR3 coding sequence is TGTGCCAGCAGTTACGGCGGTCGTGGCACTGAAGCTTTCTTT.

This clone was recorded only once. The chain couples TRBV7-3 to TRBJ1-6; 7 nucleotides match TRBD1. This CDR3 comprises 17 residues. From germline, CDR1 is SGHTA and CDR2 FQGTGA. J gave up 8 bases and V 7 bases, and 17 bases lay outside the gene matches. The CDR3 nucleotides read TGTGCCAGCAACCGACAGGGTAGGGTAAAAAAAGATTCACCCCTCCACTTT. Amino acid sequence: CASNRQGRVKKDSPLHF.

The chain combines TRBV5-1 with TRBJ1-1, with a possible D match to TRBD1 (5 bases). The V gene lost 4 bases and the J gene lost 0 bases, with 16 bases spanning the gap. The CDR3 contains 16 residues. Germline assignment: CDR1 SGHRS and CDR2 YFSETQ. The CDR3 protein is CASSPDERQLNTEAFF. DNA for the CDR3: TGCGCCAGCAGCCCAGATGAGAGACAGTTGAACACTGAAGCTTTCTTT. Using reference TRBV5-1 and TRBJ1-1 for the parts outside the CDR3, the full variable domain is KAGVTQTPRYLIKTRGQQVTLSCSPISGHRSVSWYQQTPGQGLQFLFEYFSETQRNKGNFPGRFSGRQFSNSRSEMNVSTLELGDSALYLCASSPDERQLNTEAFFGQGTRLTVV.

The chain has TRBV11-2 and TRBJ2-1; 7 bases align to TRBD1. The ends lost 0 bases at V and 5 bases at J; junction bases unmatched: 1. The CDR3 is made up of 14 amino acids. CDR1 and CDR2 (germline): SGHAT, FQNNGV. The CDR3 nucleotides read TGTGCCAGCAGCTTAGAAGACAGGGACAATGAGCAGTTCTTC. Its protein is CASSLEDRDNEQFF. The entire variable domain, with the rest obtained from reference TRBV11-2 and TRBJ2-1, is as follows: EAGVAQSPRYKIIEKRQSVAFWCNPISGHATLYWYQQILGQGPKLLIQFQNNGVVDDSQLPKDRFSAERLKGVDSTLKIQPAKLEDSAVYLCASSLEDRDNEQFFGPGTRLTVL.

The gene calls are TRBV7-2 and TRBJ1-2; 8 nucleotides agree with TRBD1. Trimming removed 2 bases from V and 4 bases from J; junction bases left unmatched: 9. This CDR3 has 16 residues. Per the germline V gene, CDR1 is SGHTA and CDR2 is FQGNSA. Here the CDR3 DNA reads TGTGCCAGCAGCTTAAACTGGGCAGGGGGCGGCTATGGCTACACCTTC. Translating it yields CASSLNWAGGGYGYTF.

This chain joins TRBV30 and TRBJ1-4, with a possible D match to TRBD1 (6 bases). The CDR3 extends over 13 amino acids. Looked up from germline, CDR1 is GTSNPN and CDR2 is SVGIG (reference sequence). Trimming removed 4 bases at V and 4 bases at J, with 10 bases between. The CDR3 bases are TGTGCCTGGAATAAACAGGGTAATGAAAAACTGTTTTTT. This gives the protein CAWNKQGNEKLFF.

This chain uses TRBV28 with TRBJ1-3; maybe TRBD1 (5 bases). Trimming took 5 bases from V and 4 from J, leaving 18 bases between them. There are 16 residues in the CDR3. Germline loops: CDR1 MDHEN, CDR2 SYDVKM. The CDR3 spells CASSPLGVARGNTIYF. The DNA for the CDR3 is TGTGCCAGCAGTCCCTTAGGGGTGGCGCGGGGAAACACCATATATTTT. The whole variable domain, remainder taken from reference TRBV28 and TRBJ1-3, is DVKVTQSSRYLVKRTGEKVFLECVQDMDHENMFWYRQDPGLGLRLIYFSYDVKMKEKGDIPEGYSVSREKKERFSLILESASTNQTSMYLCASSPLGVARGNTIYFGEGSWLTVV.

Remarks on this clone: This specimen includes other DNA sequences encoding the same CDR3. This sequence joins TRBV29-1 and TRBJ1-2; TRBD1 might be the D (5 bases). The V gene lost 6 bases and the J gene lost 0 bases, with 14 bases spanning the gap. The length of the CDR3 is 14 residues. From germline, CDR1 is SQVTM and CDR2 ANQGSEA. This chain's CDR3 is CSVGDRGSNYGYTF. CDR3 in DNA: TGCAGCGTAGGGGATAGGGGCTCTAACTATGGCTACACCTTC.

The CDR3 here is CASSEQGQVLYGYTF. The CDR3 DNA follows: TGTGCCAGCAGCGAGCAGGGACAGGTCCTCTATGGCTACACCTTC. The rearrangement joins TRBV3-1 (or the pseudogene TRBV3-2) to TRBJ1-2, with 8 bases that match TRBD1. V dropped 5 bases and J dropped 4; count of bases not matched to a gene: 9. The CDR3 extends over 15 amino acids. CDR1 LGHDT and CDR2 YNNKEL come from the germline V gene (reference sequence).

The V call is TRBV9, the J call TRBJ2-3; TRBD1 agrees at 9 bases. The CDR3 is 15 amino acids. J lost 1 base, V lost 5 bases, and 5 bases had no gene match. Germline assignment: CDR1 SGDLS and CDR2 YYNGEE. CDR3 loop: CASRFRDRGTDTQYF. For the CDR3, the DNA is TGTGCCAGCAGGTTCCGGGACAGGGGCACAGATACGCAGTATTTT.

This chain uses TRBV7-2 with TRBJ1-2, with 9 bases aligning to TRBD1. Germline values: CDR1 SGHTA, CDR2 FQGNSA. The J segment lost 8 bases and the V segment lost 1 base, leaving 11 bases of the junction unmatched. The CDR3 has 16 residues. The CDR3 loop is CASSLGNQNRGLGYTF. CDR3 bases: TGTGCCAGCAGCTTAGGAAACCAAAACAGGGGGCTGGGCTACACCTTC. The whole variable domain, filled in from reference TRBV7-2 and TRBJ1-2, reads GAGVSQSPSNKVTEKGKDVELRCDPISGHTALYWYRQSLGQGLEFLIYFQGNSAPDKSGLPSDRFSAERTGGSVSTLTIQRTQQEDSAVYLCASSLGNQNRGLGYTFGSGTRLTVV.